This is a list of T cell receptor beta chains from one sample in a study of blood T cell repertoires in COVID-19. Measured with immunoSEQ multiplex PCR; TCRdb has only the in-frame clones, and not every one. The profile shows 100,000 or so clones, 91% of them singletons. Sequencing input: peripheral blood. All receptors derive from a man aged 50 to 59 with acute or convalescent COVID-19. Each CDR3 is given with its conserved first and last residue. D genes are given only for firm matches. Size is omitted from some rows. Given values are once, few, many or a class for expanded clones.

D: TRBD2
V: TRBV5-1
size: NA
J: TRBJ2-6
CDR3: CASSLAGASSGANVLTF
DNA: TGCGCCAGCAGTCTAGCGGGGGCTTCCTCTGGGGCCAACGTCCTGACTTTC

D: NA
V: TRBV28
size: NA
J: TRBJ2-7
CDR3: CASRLERIGEQYF
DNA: TGTGCCAGCAGGCTCGAGAGGATCGGCGAGCAGTACTTC

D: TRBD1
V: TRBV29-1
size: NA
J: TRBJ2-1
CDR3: CSVGRQGVYNEQFF
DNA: TGCAGCGTTGGAAGGCAGGGGGTCTACAATGAGCAGTTCTTC

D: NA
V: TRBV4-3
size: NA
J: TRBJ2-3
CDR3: CASSQDARADTQYF
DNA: TGCGCCAGCAGCCAAGATGCCCGTGCGGATACGCAGTATTTT

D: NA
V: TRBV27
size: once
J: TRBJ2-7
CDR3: CASSLSAGSYEQYF
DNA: TGTGCCAGCAGTTTATCGGCAGGCTCCTACGAGCAGTACTTC

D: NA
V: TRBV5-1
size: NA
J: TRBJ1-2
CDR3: CASSLDWQGNYGYTF
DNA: TGCGCCAGCAGCTTGGACTGGCAGGGGAACTATGGCTACACCTTC

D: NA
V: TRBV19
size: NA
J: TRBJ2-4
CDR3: CASSTRRGADIQYF
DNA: TGTGCCAGTAGTACCCGACGGGGGGCGGACATTCAGTACTTC

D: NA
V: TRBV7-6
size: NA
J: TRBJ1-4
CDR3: CASSPYRATSEKLFF
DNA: TGTGCCAGCAGCCCCTACAGGGCAACTAGTGAAAAACTGTTTTTT

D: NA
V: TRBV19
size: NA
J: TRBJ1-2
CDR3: CASSWQGGDYGYTF
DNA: TGTGCCAGTAGTTGGCAGGGCGGGGACTATGGCTACACCTTC

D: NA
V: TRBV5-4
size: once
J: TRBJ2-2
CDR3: CASSLIGGSGELFF
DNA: TGTGCCAGCAGCTTGATCGGGGGATCCGGGGAGCTGTTTTTT

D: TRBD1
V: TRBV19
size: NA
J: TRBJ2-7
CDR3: CASHQTGTGVYEQYF
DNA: TGTGCCAGCCACCAGACCGGGACAGGGGTTTACGAGCAGTACTTC

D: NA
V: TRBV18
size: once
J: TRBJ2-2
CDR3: CASSPLTRGNTGELFF
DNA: TGTGCCAGCTCACCATTAACCCGGGGGAACACCGGGGAGCTGTTTTTT

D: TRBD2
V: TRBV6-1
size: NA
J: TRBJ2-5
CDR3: CASSDPSGGSETQYF
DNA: TGTGCCAGCAGTGACCCTAGCGGGGGTAGCGAGACCCAGTACTTC

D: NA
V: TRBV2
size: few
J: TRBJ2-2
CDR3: CASSLRDSGTGELFF
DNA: TGTGCCAGCAGCCTCCGGGACTCCGGTACCGGGGAGCTGTTTTTT

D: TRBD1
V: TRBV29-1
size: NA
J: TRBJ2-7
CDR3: CSVGSTGAINEQYF
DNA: TGCAGCGTTGGCTCTACAGGGGCCATCAACGAGCAGTACTTC

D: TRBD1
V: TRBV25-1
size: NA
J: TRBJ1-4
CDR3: CASSESGGTGSEKLFF
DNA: TGTGCCAGCAGTGAATCGGGAGGGACAGGGAGTGAAAAACTGTTTTTT

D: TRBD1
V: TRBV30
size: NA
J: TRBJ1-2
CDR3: CAWSRTGRGFYGYTF
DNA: TGTGCCTGGAGTCGGACAGGGAGGGGTTTCTATGGCTACACCTTC

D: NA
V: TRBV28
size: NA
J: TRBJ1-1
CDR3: CASSLLSYGAFF
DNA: TGTGCCAGCAGTTTACTGTCCTACGGGGCTTTCTTT

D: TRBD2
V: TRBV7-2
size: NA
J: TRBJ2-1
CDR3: CITASGGPSSYNEQFF
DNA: TGCATAACGGCTAGCGGGGGCCCAAGCTCCTACAATGAGCAGTTCTTC

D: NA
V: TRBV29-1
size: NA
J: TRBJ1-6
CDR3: CSVKGAYNSPLHF
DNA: TGCAGCGTTAAGGGAGCCTATAATTCACCCCTCCACTTT

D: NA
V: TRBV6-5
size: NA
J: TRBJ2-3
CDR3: CASSYGHPSTDTQYF
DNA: TGTGCCAGCAGTTACGGCCACCCTAGCACAGATACGCAGTATTTT